The next 21 T cell receptor beta chains were all read from a single sample in a study of T cell repertoires in cytomegalovirus infection. TCRdb independently ran MiXCR on the reads; one entry per CDR3 protein. The sample lists a few hundred thousand distinct CDR3 sequences, about 15% occurring once. The sequenced material came from CD8+ T cells from PBMCs. These receptors were obtained from a human donor in good health (CMV status not recorded). Some clones in this sample may be carry-over from other donors' samples.

The chain links TRBV6-5 to TRBJ2-5, with 9 nucleotides matching TRBD1. Germline CDR1 reads MNHEY; CDR2 reads SVGAGI. J was trimmed by 2 bases and V by 4 bases; bases with no gene match: 8. The CDR3 length is 16 residues. For the CDR3, the DNA is TGTGCCAGCAGTTCGAGACTGGGACAGGGACAAGAGACCCAGTACTTC. Translation gives CASSSRLGQGQETQYF.

This clonotype was observed a handful of times. V and J are TRBV27 and TRBJ2-1; no definite D call. Germline values: CDR1 MNHEY, CDR2 SMNVEV (reference sequence). Trimming took off 0 bases at V and 6 bases at J, with 6 bases between the two ends. The length of the CDR3 is 13 residues. The CDR3 loop reads CASSLSRINEQFF. The CDR3 DNA sequence: TGTGCCAGCAGTTTATCCCGGATCAATGAGCAGTTCTTC.

This clonotype was detected only once. The junction differs from germline at one of its ends, possibly a read error. This chain links TRBV7-6 with TRBJ1-6; D is possibly TRBD1 (6 bases). In germline, CDR1 is SGHVS, CDR2 FNYEAQ. This CDR3 region has 17 residues. DNA of the CDR3: TGTACCAGCAGTAAAGAAGGGGGGAGCTCCTATAATTCACCCCTCCACTTT. Its translation: CTSSKEGGSSYNSPLHF.

The chain has TRBV2 and TRBJ2-7, with 9 bases identical to TRBD2. The CDR3 consists of 16 residues. The V gene's germline CDR1 is SNHLY and CDR2 FYNNEI. The V segment lost 2 bases and the J segment 1 base; nucleotides outside the gene matches: 6. DNA of the CDR3: TGTGCCAGCAGTGAAACTAGCGGGCCTCCATCCTACGAGCAGTACTTC. The encoded protein is CASSETSGPPSYEQYF.

This clonotype was counted ten times or more. This rearrangement joins TRBV7-2 to TRBJ2-7, with D perhaps matching TRBD2 (5 bases). This CDR3 comprises 15 residues. Looked up from germline, CDR1 is SGHTA and CDR2 is FQGNSA. With 6 bases removed from V and 0 bases from J, the gap between germline ends came to 15 bases. CDR3 coding DNA: TGTGCCAGCAGTACCGGCTTCGGGAACTCCTACGAGCAGTACTTC. Protein sequence: CASSTGFGNSYEQYF.

The chain uses TRBV28 and TRBJ2-7; the D gene is possibly TRBD1 (5 bases). Germline V CDR1 and CDR2: MDHEN, SYDVKM. With 3 bases removed from V and 3 bases from J, the gap between germline ends came to 15 bases. The length of the CDR3 is 15 residues. The CDR3 reads CASSLYWTQNYEQYF. In nucleotides, the CDR3 is TGTGCCAGCAGTTTGTATTGGACACAGAACTACGAGCAGTACTTC.

The rearrangement links TRBV5-1 to TRBJ1-6, with TRBD1 as a possible D gene (6 bases). Germline V CDR1 and CDR2: SGHRS, YFSETQ. With 4 bases removed from V and 10 bases from J, the gap between germline ends came to 12 bases. The CDR3 spans 13 residues. CDR3 nucleotide sequence: TGCGCCAGCAGCGCGGACAGTTACTCACCCCTCCACTTT. Translating gives CASSADSYSPLHF. The variable domain in full, completed from reference TRBV5-1 and TRBJ1-6, reads KAGVTQTPRYLIKTRGQQVTLSCSPISGHRSVSWYQQTPGQGLQFLFEYFSETQRNKGNFPGRFSGRQFSNSRSEMNVSTLELGDSALYLCASSADSYSPLHFGNGTRLTVT.

The chain is built from TRBV7-9 and TRBJ1-6; no firm D call. This CDR3 spans 12 amino acids. With 1 base removed from V and 12 bases from J, the gap between germline ends came to 7 bases. Germline-derived CDR1 and CDR2 are SEHNR and FQNEAQ (reference sequence). The CDR3 coding sequence is TGTGCCAGCAGCTTAGGGGGTGGACCCCTCCACTTT. This encodes CASSLGGGPLHF.

This chain connects TRBV4-2 to TRBJ2-1, with D unresolved. CDR1 and CDR2 (germline): LGHNA, YNFKEQ. The CDR3 length is 17 residues. Between the trimmed V and J ends, which lost 0 bases and 12 bases, there was a span of 24 bases. The CDR3, as DNA: TGTGCCAGCAGCCAAGACCCTCCCCCCCCCTATGACCCCGGGCAGTTCTTC. It yields the protein CASSQDPPPPYDPGQFF.

This clonotype was seen repeatedly, ten times or more. The chain has TRBV7-2 and TRBJ2-3, with a weak D call TRBD1 (6 bases). CDR3 length: 18 amino acids. Germline lookup yields CDR1 SGHTA and CDR2 FQGNSA. V lost 4 bases and J lost 4, with 24 bases in between. The CDR3 sequence is CASSSDMGAFTSADTQYF. The CDR3 DNA sequence: TGTGCCAGCAGCTCTGATATGGGGGCTTTTACCTCAGCAGATACGCAGTATTTT.

The chain joins TRBV7-9 to TRBJ1-1; 8 nucleotides match TRBD1. V lost 5 bases, J lost 0 bases, and 8 bases stayed unmatched. The CDR3 runs 16 residues. From germline, CDR1 is SEHNR and CDR2 FQNEAQ (reference sequence). CDR3 DNA sequence: TGTGCCAGCAGCCGACCGACAGGGGAGTTGAACACTGAAGCTTTCTTT. Translation: CASSRPTGELNTEAFF.

This clonotype has more than one count but fewer than ten. The CDR3 sequence is CASSFFSGGTDTQYF. CDR3 sequence (DNA): TGTGCCAGCAGCTTCTTCTCCGGGGGCACAGATACGCAGTATTTT. The chain has TRBV5-4 and TRBJ2-3; tentative D call: TRBD2 (5 bases). Germline CDR1 and CDR2: SGHNT and YYREEE (reference sequence). The CDR3 loop spans 15 amino acids. The germline V and J ends were trimmed by 2 bases and 1 base, with 11 bases remaining between them. The variable domain in full, with the rest retrieved from reference TRBV5-4 and TRBJ2-3, is ETGVTQSPTHLIKTRGQQVTLRCSSQSGHNTVSWYQQALGQGPQFIFQYYREEENGRGNFPPRFSGLQFPNYSSELNVNALELDDSALYLCASSFFSGGTDTQYFGPGTRLTVL.

This clonotype was found many times. V and J are TRBV7-2 and TRBJ2-1, with TRBD2 matching 14 bases. Per the germline V gene, CDR1 is SGHTA and CDR2 is FQGNSA. J gave up 4 bases and V 5 bases, and 7 bases lay outside the gene matches. The CDR3 runs to 17 residues. CDR3 DNA sequence: TGTGCCAGCAGCCCCCGACTAGCGGGGGGGATTTACAATGAGCAGTTCTTC. Translation gives CASSPRLAGGIYNEQFF.

The chain employs TRBV2 and TRBJ1-1, with D maybe TRBD1 (5 bases). Germline V gene data show CDR1 as SNHLY and CDR2 as FYNNEI. CDR3 length equals 12 residues. V was clipped by 10 bases and J by 5 bases, with 14 bases between them. CDR3 in amino acids: CAIWGGATEAFF. The CDR3 region has the DNA TGTGCCATCTGGGGCGGGGCGACTGAAGCTTTCTTT.

V is TRBV7-9 and J is TRBJ1-2; the match to TRBD1 covers 10 bases. V was clipped by 5 bases and J by 1 base; unmatched bases: 13. The CDR3 length is 18 residues. Germline V gene lookup returns CDR1 SEHNR and CDR2 FQNEAQ (reference sequence). The CDR3 protein is CASSEAGTGDPLNYGYTF. The CDR3 DNA follows: TGTGCCAGCAGCGAGGCCGGGACAGGGGATCCCCTTAACTATGGCTACACCTTC. Full variable domain (remainder filled in from reference TRBV7-9 and TRBJ1-2): DTGVSQNPRHKITKRGQNVTFRCDPISEHNRLYWYRQTLGQGPEFLTYFQNEAQLEKSRLLSDRFSAERPKGSFSTLEIQRTEQGDSAMYLCASSEAGTGDPLNYGYTFGSGTRLTVV.

The chain combines TRBV20-1 with TRBJ1-6; 8 bases are a match to TRBD1. The CDR3 runs 18 residues. Germline V lookup: CDR1 DFQATT, CDR2 SNEGSKA (reference sequence). Trimming removed 1 base from V and 0 bases from J; junction bases left unmatched: 8. The CDR3 DNA sequence: TGCAGTGCTAGAGGGACAGGGAAACCCAGCTCCTATAATTCACCCCTCCACTTT. The encoded protein is CSARGTGKPSSYNSPLHF.

This clonotype occurred many times. As DNA, the CDR3 is TGTGCCAGCAGCCTCGTCCCGGGACAGGGAGGTGAGCAGTTCTTC. Encoded protein: CASSLVPGQGGEQFF. The chain employs TRBV7-3 and TRBJ2-1, with 9 bases lining up with TRBD1. Germline CDR1 reads SGHTA; CDR2 reads FQGTGA. The trim removed 5 bases at V and 9 bases at J, leaving 11 bases unmatched. The CDR3 totals 15 residues.

In this sample, this clonotype turned up a few times. The gene calls are TRBV19 and TRBJ1-5; D remains ambiguous. The germline CDR1 and CDR2 sequences are LNHDA and SQIVND (reference sequence). V was shortened by 10 bases and J by 2 bases, with 12 bases between the two germline ends. The CDR3 is made up of 13 amino acids. The chain's CDR3 is CATQLGGNQPQHF. Here the CDR3 DNA reads TGTGCCACTCAACTAGGTGGCAATCAGCCCCAGCATTTT.

This rearrangement joins TRBV20-1 to TRBJ2-7; D is perhaps TRBD2 (6 bases). Trimming took off 0 bases at V and 6 bases at J, with 18 bases between the two ends. The CDR3 spans 15 residues. Looked up from germline, CDR1 is DFQATT and CDR2 is SNEGSKA (reference sequence). In nucleotides, the CDR3 is TGCAGTGCTAGAGATAAAACGGGACTCCGCCCCGAGCAGTACTTC. It encodes CSARDKTGLRPEQYF.

This clonotype was seen ten or more times. The chain links TRBV6-4 to TRBJ2-2, with a weak D call TRBD2 (6 bases). CDR1 and CDR2 (germline): MRHNA, SNTAGT. This CDR3 is 13 amino acids long. Deletions cut 4 bases from V and 3 bases from J, with 6 bases between. The CDR3 DNA follows: TGTGCCAGCAGTGGGGGGGACACCGGGGAGCTGTTTTTT. The encoded protein is CASSGGDTGELFF.

This clonotype was counted at least ten times. The chain is built from TRBV6-6 and TRBJ1-4; a weak D match, TRBD1 (5 bases). The CDR3 is made up of 19 amino acids. V lost 0 bases, J lost 6 bases, and 23 bases lay in between. Per germline, CDR1 MNHNY and CDR2 SVGAGI (reference sequence). The CDR3 here is CASSYSPPRGREDDEKLFF. The CDR3 region has the DNA TGTGCCAGCAGTTACTCACCCCCCCGGGGGAGGGAAGATGATGAAAAACTGTTTTTT.